The sequence of this TCR beta chain was determined in a study of neurological immune-mediated disorders. The cDNA was produced through 5'RACE with 10-nucleotide random UMIs. Each CDR3 protein is one row after TCRdb ran MiXCR on the 5' RACE reads. The sample gives tens of thousands of distinct CDR3 sequences, roughly 3.1% of which show up once; around 7.7% is in the top ten. Time point noted: longitudinal time-point 1 (baseline). 2 million PBMCs stored at -80 C were the source of the unsorted libraries. The CDR3 has 14 residues. V shed 5 bases and J 0 bases; nucleotides not matched to a gene: 3. Germline CDR1 and CDR2: SEHNR and FQNEAQ (reference sequence). Sample share makes this clonotype medium-sized.

The receptor's source is a woman aged 55-70 years with multiple sclerosis. The chain combines TRBV7-9 with TRBJ1-2; 7 bases match TRBD1. The source material was PBMCs. CDR3 in amino acids: CASSLGTANYGYTF. The CDR3 DNA reads as TGTGCCAGCAGCCTCGGGACAGCTAACTATGGCTACACCTTC. Drawing the rest from reference TRBV7-9 and TRBJ1-2, the complete variable domain is DTGVSQNPRHKITKRGQNVTFRCDPISEHNRLYWYRQTLGQGPEFLTYFQNEAQLEKSRLLSDRFSAERPKGSFSTLEIQRTEQGDSAMYLCASSLGTANYGYTFGSGTRLTVV.